One TCR beta chain is described in this entry. The data are from a study of OX40 agonist ivuxolimab in advanced cancers. Study-level background: Three partial responders included one hepatocellular carcinoma patient and two cutaneous melanoma patients.

The CDR3 contains 17 residues. Germline V gives CDR1 MDHEN, CDR2 SYDVKM. V shed 2 bases and J 5 bases; nucleotides not matched to a gene: 6. Generated by immunoSEQ multiplex PCR, the TCRdb table keeps only in-frame clones and is missing some. The sample records roughly 46,000 clones, about 91% being singletons. The sequencing used CD4+ or CD8+ T cells sorted from blood, collected in a trial of the OX40 agonist ivuxolimab. This clonotype was sampled from an adult with an advanced solid tumor such as melanoma, head and neck, liver or kidney cancer. The rearrangement links TRBV28 to TRBJ2-2; TRBD1 matches at 12 bases. CDR3 bases: TGTGCCAGCAGTTTAGGACCGGGACAGGGGGCAACCGGGGAGCTGTTTTTT. It codes for CASSLGPGQGATGELFF. Variable domain in full (rest from reference TRBV28 and TRBJ2-2): DVKVTQSSRYLVKRTGEKVFLECVQDMDHENMFWYRQDPGLGLRLIYFSYDVKMKEKGDIPEGYSVSREKKERFSLILESASTNQTSMYLCASSLGPGQGATGELFFGEGSRLTVL.